This T cell receptor (beta chain) is from a study of post-analysis software for immune sequencing data (dated by TCRdb to about 2015). Concerning the study at large: Recorded disease courses included relapsing-remitting, secondary progressive and progressive-relapsing multiple sclerosis, with some patients lacking subtype annotation. Patient repertoires were compared against some twelve previously published healthy control repertoires from donors aged about 6 to 27 years. A subset of samples was prepared in parallel using single-end sample barcoding, then pooled and co-amplified after Illumina adapter ligation. What the work shows at the level of the full study, not this receptor alone: Significantly lower normalized Chao1 diversity was found in multiple sclerosis patients than in controls, suggesting substantial peripheral T-cell clonal expansion. The multiple sclerosis patient group was slightly younger than the control group. Direct clustering with F measure showed strong co-clustering of samples prepared in the same batch, prompting a batch-effect correction. Four or five TRBV segments, including TRBV5-6, TRBV5-1 and TRBV20-1, were significantly more frequent in patients than controls.

To demonstrate the VDJtools post-analysis software, the study profiled TCR beta repertoires from the peripheral blood of under 15 young patients with multiple sclerosis. Multiple sclerosis patients were children and adolescents aged about 6 to 15 years. Regarding this clonotype: No antigen is known for it. No much larger clonotype is one base removed from it; base qualities were not supplied.

The library relied on PCR. Sequencer: Illumina HiSeq 2500. To reduce PCR and sequencing biases, unique molecular identifiers were incorporated into the TCR beta cDNA libraries. Around 500,000 cDNA molecules were obtained for every 1 to 10 million input T cells, so each molecule roughly corresponded to one T cell. Patient libraries were prepared and sequenced with the same protocol used for the earlier healthy control dataset. Samples belonging to the same batch were prepared together, multiplexed and sequenced on a shared HiSeq lane. The study's processing was this. MIGEC was used to process the raw barcoded reads, and molecular identifier groups with only a single read were discarded before consensus assembly and CDR3 extraction. Clonotype tables were post-analysed with VDJtools, and diversity was normalized by down-sampling all datasets to the smallest sample size. Repertoire overlap clustering matched CDR3 amino acid but not nucleotide sequences to correct batch-related cross-sample contamination. Using fastp at Q25 and MiXCR, TCRdb reprocessed the public reads and kept productive beta chains. Here each entry gathers all rows of one CDR3 protein and keeps the most common genes and DNA. V and J calls and clone size were set by TCRdb, not the authors. For this sample the table gives 430,000 or so distinct CDR3 sequences, of which approximately 39% were detected only once. Of the sample, 6.5% to 8% is held by the ten largest clones.

The germline V gene yields MRHNA for CDR1 and SNTAGT for CDR2. Including the terminal cysteine and phenylalanine, the CDR3 comprises 14 residues. Here the CDR3 DNA is all that survives: 42 bases in frame from base 1. V lost 6 bases and J lost 7 bases, and the count of bases not matched to a germline gene is 6. Recombination connected TRBV6-4 to TRBJ1-2; the junction holds 12 bases that match TRBD1. The origin of this receptor is a girl aged 2-15 years with multiple sclerosis. Sequencing was done on a sample of blood. The nucleotide sequence is TGTGCCAGCAGCACCGGGACAGGGGGCCGTGGCTACACCTTC. It is translated as CASSTGTGGRGYTF.